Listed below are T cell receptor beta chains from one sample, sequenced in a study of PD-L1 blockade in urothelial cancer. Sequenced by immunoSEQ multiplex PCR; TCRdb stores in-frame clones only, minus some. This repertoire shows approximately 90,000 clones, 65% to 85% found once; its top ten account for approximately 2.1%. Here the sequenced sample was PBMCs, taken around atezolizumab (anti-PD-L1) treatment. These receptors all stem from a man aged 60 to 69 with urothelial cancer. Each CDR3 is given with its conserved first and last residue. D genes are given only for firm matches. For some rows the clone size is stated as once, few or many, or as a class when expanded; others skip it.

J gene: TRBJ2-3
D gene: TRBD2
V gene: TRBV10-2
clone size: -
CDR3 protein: CASERGALTDTQYF
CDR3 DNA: TGCGCCAGCGAGCGGGGGGCACTCACAGATACGCAGTATTTT

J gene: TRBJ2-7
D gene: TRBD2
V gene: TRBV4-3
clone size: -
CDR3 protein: CASSQDWRNTRTSGKRNEQYF
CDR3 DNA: TGCGCCAGCAGCCAAGATTGGAGGAACACACGGACTAGCGGGAAGAGGAACGAGCAGTACTTC

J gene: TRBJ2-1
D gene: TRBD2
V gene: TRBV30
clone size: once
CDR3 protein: CALEPGGYHNEQFF
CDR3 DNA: TGTGCCTTGGAGCCGGGGGGGTACCACAATGAGCAGTTCTTC

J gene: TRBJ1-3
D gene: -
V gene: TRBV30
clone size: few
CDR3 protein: CASGRGSGNTIYF
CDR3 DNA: TGTGCCTCCGGGAGGGGCTCTGGAAACACCATATATTTT

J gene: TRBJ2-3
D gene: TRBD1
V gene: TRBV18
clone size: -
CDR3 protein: CASSPFSGTATDTQYF
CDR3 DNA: TGTGCCAGCTCACCATTTTCAGGGACAGCGACAGATACGCAGTATTTT

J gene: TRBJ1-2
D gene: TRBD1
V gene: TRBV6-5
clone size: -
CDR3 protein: CASSYSGTGSNYGYTF
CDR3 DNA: TGTGCCAGCAGTTACTCCGGGACAGGATCTAACTATGGCTACACCTTC

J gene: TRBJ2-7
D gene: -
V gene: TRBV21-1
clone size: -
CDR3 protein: CASSKDRPSSYEQYF
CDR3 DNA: TGTGCCAGCAGCAAGGACAGGCCGAGCTCCTACGAGCAGTACTTC

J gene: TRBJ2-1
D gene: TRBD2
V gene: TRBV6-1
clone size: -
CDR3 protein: CASSSSGGYNEQFF
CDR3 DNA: TGTGCCAGCAGCTCTAGCGGAGGCTACAATGAGCAGTTCTTC

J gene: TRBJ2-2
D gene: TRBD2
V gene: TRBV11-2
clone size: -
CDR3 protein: CASSPGTKGHSNTGELFF
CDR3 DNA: TGTGCCAGCAGCCCCGGGACTAAAGGCCACTCGAACACCGGGGAGCTGTTTTTT

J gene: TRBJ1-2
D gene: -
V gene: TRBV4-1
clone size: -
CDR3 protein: CASWGEDYGYTF
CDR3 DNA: TGCGCCAGCTGGGGGGAGGACTATGGCTACACCTTC

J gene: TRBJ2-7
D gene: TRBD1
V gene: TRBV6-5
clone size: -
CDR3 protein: CASSYGQGKGDEQYF
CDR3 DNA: TGTGCCAGCAGTTACGGACAGGGGAAGGGGGACGAGCAGTACTTC

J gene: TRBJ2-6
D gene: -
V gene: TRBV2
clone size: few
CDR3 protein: CASRRGGGANVLTF
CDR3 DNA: TGTGCCAGCAGGAGAGGGGGTGGGGCCAACGTCCTGACTTTC